The entry that follows covers one T cell receptor (beta chain) sequence. Which antigen it targets is not known. This sample was taken from a study of T cells expressing NK-cell markers (dated by TCRdb to the early 2020s). With regard to the full study: Eight donors provided sorted CD3+CD56+NKG2C+, CD3+CD56+NKG2C- and CD3+CD56-NKG2C+ T-cell subsets, whose TCR beta-chain repertoires were profiled. Among the eight sequenced donors, seven were HCMV-seropositive and one was HCMV-seronegative. The study sequenced eight donors, all healthy volunteers chosen at random: three men and five women. Sequencing of the libraries produced 2 x 150 bp reads on Illumina HiSeq 2000/2500, MiSeq or NextSeq.

The CDR3 measures 15 amino acids from cysteine to phenylalanine. The DNA is not on file. The instrument given in TCRdb is Illumina HiSeq 2000. TCR beta cDNA libraries were prepared using 5'RACE template switching, which introduced a universal primer site and unique molecular identifiers. cDNA synthesis was primed from the TCR beta constant segment and was followed by two successive PCR amplification steps. In the paper's pipeline: MIGEC was used to demultiplex reads and group the reads by UMI, and MiTCR was used to assemble and quantify clonotypes. To exclude erroneous sequences, any TCR cDNA sequence not supported by at least two reads was discarded. The tcR package was used for downstream repertoire analysis, and clonotypes were matched between fractions using CDR3 nucleotide sequence together with V segment. Antigen specificity was annotated against VDJdb with VDJmatch, allowing one amino acid substitution in CDR3. TCRdb reprocessed the reads, reporting each CDR3 protein sequence once and no DNA. These V and J calls derive from TCRdb rather than the authors' analysis. The table kept for this sample lists 300,000 or so distinct CDR3 sequences. Around 3.9% of the sample rests with the top ten.

The investigation overall reported the following: In more than 5 donors, the dominant CD3+CD56+NKG2C+ clonotypes ranked among the top 10 CD8+ clonotypes, making up roughly 1.0-8% of CD8+ T cells. It remained unclear whether the expanded NKG2C-expressing T cell clones were specific for HCMV antigens. Those dominant clonotypes were again the most abundant among CD3+CD56-NKG2C+ cells in a few donors, at about 25-65%.

To determine HCMV serostatus, a commercial ELISA kit was used to detect HCMV-specific IgG in serum. Ficoll density gradient centrifugation was used to isolate peripheral blood mononuclear cells from blood. This receptor was taken from a woman aged 18-70 years in good health. Material for sequencing was blood T cells: a sorted CD56 or NKG2C T cell subset, CD4+ or CD8+ T cells, or bulk PBMC T cells (not recorded which). In this chain, TRBV12-3 or TRBV12-4 is recombined with TRBJ1-2. The CDR3 protein is CASSFSAGQVKGYTF.